These 23 T cell receptor beta chains were all obtained from the same sample, sequenced in a study of T-cell reconstitution after alpha-beta-depleted transplantation in children. Unique molecular identifiers tagged the TCRbeta library. One entry per CDR3 protein results from TCRdb running MiXCR on the PCR reads. The sample carries 250,000 to 300,000 distinct CDR3 sequences, 10% recorded once. Sequenced material: PBMCs, taken before TCRalphabeta/CD19-depleted stem cell transplant. These receptors all come from a boy younger than two with acute myeloid leukemia, due to receive a stem cell transplant.

This chain links TRBV7-9 with TRBJ2-2; TRBD2 matches at 8 bases. The germline V gene encodes CDR1 SEHNR and CDR2 FQNEAQ (reference sequence). The CDR3 has 15 residues. Trimming cost V 10 bases and J 5 bases; bases outside gene matches: 12. CDR3 residues: CATEPAGGGTGELFF. The DNA of the CDR3 is TGTGCCACCGAACCGGCGGGAGGAGGAACCGGGGAGCTGTTTTTT.

This clonotype was detected a few times. As DNA, the CDR3 is TGCGCCAGCAGCTTGGGACAGCATCAGCCCCAGCATTTT. Translated, it gives CASSLGQHQPQHF. The rearrangement joins TRBV5-1 to TRBJ1-5; perhaps TRBD1 as D (5 bases). Germline values: CDR1 SGHRS, CDR2 YFSETQ. V lost 0 bases and J 5 bases, leaving 6 bases between the germline ends. The CDR3 runs 13 residues.

Many counts were recorded for this clonotype. The gene calls are TRBV6-1 and TRBJ2-2; 14 bases fit TRBD2. CDR1 is MNHNS and CDR2 is SASEGT in the germline V gene. The CDR3 is made up of 14 amino acids. V gave up 9 bases and J gave up 8 bases; unmatched junction bases: 5. Here the CDR3 reads CARGTSGRAGELFF. For the CDR3, the DNA is TGTGCCAGGGGGACTAGCGGGAGAGCAGGGGAGCTGTTTTTT.

This clonotype came up many times. The V gene is TRBV5-6, the J gene TRBJ2-2, with a weak D call TRBD2 (5 bases). Germline CDR1 reads SGHDT; CDR2 reads YYEEEE. The CDR3 is made up of 15 amino acids. V was shortened by 0 bases and J by 5 bases, with 11 bases between the two germline ends. The CDR3, as DNA: TGTGCCAGCAGCTTGGATCTAGCTTATACCGGGGAGCTGTTTTTT. Encoded protein: CASSLDLAYTGELFF.

At least ten counts were recorded for this clonotype. The J gene is TRBJ2-1, the V gene TRBV20-1, with 7 bases that match TRBD2. The CDR3 has 16 residues. CDR1 DFQATT and CDR2 SNEGSKA come from the germline V gene (reference sequence). V dropped 0 bases and J dropped 1; count of bases not matched to a gene: 6. CDR3 sequence (DNA): TGCAGTGCTAGAGAGAGCGGGATCAGGTCCTACAATGAGCAGTTCTTC. Its translation: CSARESGIRSYNEQFF.

The table lists this clonotype with many counts. CDR3 in amino acids: CASTQGGNEQFF. The CDR3 coding sequence is TGTGCCAGCACACAGGGTGGCAATGAGCAGTTCTTC. The chain combines TRBV5-6 with TRBJ2-1, with D maybe TRBD1 (6 bases). The germline V gene encodes CDR1 SGHDT and CDR2 YYEEEE. The CDR3 has 12 residues. Between the trimmed V and J ends, which lost 6 bases and 6 bases, there was a span of 10 bases.

As concerns this clonotype: A much more abundant neighbour one base away suggests this may be a read error. CDR3: CASSLVQGDTGELFF. CDR3 nucleotides: TGTGCCAGCAGCTTAGTACAGGGAGACACCGGGGAGCTGTTTTTT. This chain connects TRBV7-3 to TRBJ2-2; the D gene is possibly TRBD1 (6 bases). V was trimmed by 2 bases and J by 3 bases, leaving 10 bases between them. The CDR3 extends over 15 amino acids. The germline gives CDR1 SGHTA, CDR2 FQGTGA.

This clonotype was detected ten times or more. The CDR3, as DNA: TGCAGCGTTGAAGATCGGAGAGGAGATCCCTACGAGCAGTACTTC. This translates into CSVEDRRGDPYEQYF. This chain links TRBV29-1 with TRBJ2-7; D call uncertain. The CDR3 is 15 amino acids. The germline V gene has CDR1 SQVTM and CDR2 ANQGSEA. V gave up 0 bases and J gave up 2 bases, with 14 bases separating them.

This clonotype was recorded many times. The rearrangement joins TRBV28 to TRBJ2-5; D not resolved. V lost 8 bases and J 3 bases, leaving 10 bases between the germline ends. Germline V CDR1 and CDR2: MDHEN, SYDVKM. CDR3 size: 12 residues. CDR3 sequence: CASAGPKETQYF. The DNA of the CDR3 is TGTGCCAGCGCCGGGCCAAAAGAGACCCAGTACTTC.

The J gene is TRBJ2-7, the V gene TRBV7-8; D perhaps matches TRBD1 (6 bases). The germline CDR1 and CDR2 sequences are SGHVS and FQNEAQ. Deletions cut 5 bases from V and 6 bases from J, with 20 bases between. This CDR3 is 15 amino acids long. CDR3 DNA sequence: TGTGCCAGCAGCCAAACCACAGGGAATAATGTCGAGCAGTACTTC. Translation: CASSQTTGNNVEQYF.

This clonotype has a count of ten or more. The chain joins TRBV29-1 to TRBJ2-5; 8 nucleotides line up with TRBD1. Germline CDR1 SQVTM, CDR2 ANQGSEA. The CDR3 is made up of 15 amino acids. After removal of 5 bases from V and 5 bases from J, the junction contained 13 bases not matched to a gene. The CDR3 is CSVQRRQGRTETQYF. The CDR3 coding sequence is TGCAGCGTTCAGCGCCGACAGGGGAGAACGGAGACCCAGTACTTC.

This clonotype occurred many times. The rearrangement uses TRBV28 and TRBJ2-5; no clear D. The CDR3 totals 14 residues. Germline V CDR1 and CDR2: MDHEN, SYDVKM. Trimming pared 3 bases from V and 2 bases from J, leaving 10 bases between. CDR3 protein: CASSFAVLQETQYF. Here the CDR3 DNA reads TGTGCCAGCAGTTTTGCGGTTTTACAAGAGACCCAGTACTTC.

At least ten counts were recorded for this clonotype. CDR3 residues: CASSPQVNRPNYGYTF. Written as DNA, the CDR3 is TGTGCCAGCTCACCACAGGTCAATCGACCGAACTATGGCTACACCTTC. The J gene is TRBJ1-2, the V gene TRBV18; D gene ambiguous. V lost 1 base and J lost 2, with 14 bases in between. CDR1 and CDR2 from the germline V gene are KGHSH and LQKENI. This CDR3 is 16 amino acids long.

This clonotype was observed at least ten times. CDR3 amino acids: CASSQDRDFTDTQYF. The CDR3 DNA reads as TGTGCCAGCAGCCAAGACAGGGACTTCACAGATACGCAGTATTTT. This chain joins TRBV4-2 and TRBJ2-3, with a tentative D call TRBD2 (6 bases). The germline V gene has CDR1 LGHNA and CDR2 YNFKEQ. The CDR3 length is 15 residues. V shed 0 bases and J shed 2 bases, with 9 bases lying between them.

This clonotype was seen more than once but under ten times. V is TRBV7-2 and J is TRBJ1-1; D unclear. The CDR3 is made up of 16 amino acids. Germline V gene sequence: CDR1 SGHTA, CDR2 FQGNSA. Trimming shortened V by 1 base and J by 2 bases, and 14 bases separated the two germline ends. This CDR3 is CASSLGRWRGNTEAFF. The CDR3 DNA reads as TGTGCCAGCAGCTTAGGGAGATGGCGGGGAAACACTGAAGCTTTCTTT.

V gene TRBV7-8 combines with J gene TRBJ2-3; 7 bases are shared with TRBD2. The CDR3 consists of 18 residues. The germline gives CDR1 SGHVS, CDR2 FQNEAQ. Germline trimming cut 2 bases from V and 0 bases from J; bases unmatched to any gene: 11. CDR3 sequence (DNA): TGTGCCAGCAGCTTACGGTGGCTAGCGGCGTCTAGCACAGATACGCAGTATTTT. Its protein product is CASSLRWLAASSTDTQYF.

This clonotype has a handful of counts. The chain is built from TRBV5-8 and TRBJ2-1; the D gene could be TRBD1 or TRBD2 (5 bases each). V dropped 0 bases and J dropped 6 bases, with 16 bases sitting between them. CDR1 SGHTS and CDR2 YDEGEE come from the germline V gene. The CDR3 spans 16 residues. CDR3 nucleotide sequence: TGTGCCAGCAGCTTGGAGTCAGGGAGTGGTTTCAATGAGCAGTTCTTC. It specifies CASSLESGSGFNEQFF.

This clonotype was counted only a few times. The chain joins TRBV7-2 to TRBJ1-5; TRBD1 might be the D (5 bases). Germline CDR1 SGHTA, CDR2 FQGNSA. With 1 base removed from V and 2 bases from J, the gap between germline ends came to 9 bases. There are 15 residues in the CDR3. CDR3: CASSLVQGRNQPQHF. The DNA of the CDR3 is TGTGCCAGCAGCTTAGTCCAGGGTCGCAATCAGCCCCAGCATTTT.

This clonotype was found many times. This sequence joins TRBV7-2 and TRBJ1-5; a possible D gene is TRBD1 (6 bases). This CDR3 is built from 14 residues. Trimming pared 5 bases from V and 7 bases from J, leaving 15 bases between. CDR1 is SGHTA and CDR2 is FQGNSA in the germline V gene. Written as DNA, the CDR3 is TGTGCCAGCAGCCTCCTGGACAGCGGGCAGCCCCAGCATTTT. As protein: CASSLLDSGQPQHF.

This clonotype has just a few counts. V usage is TRBV28 and J usage is TRBJ2-5; 8 bases match TRBD1. CDR3 length: 15 amino acids. CDR1 is MDHEN, CDR2 SYDVKM, per germline. V trimming: 5 bases; J trimming: 2 bases; junction bases outside the gene matches: 7. CDR3 in amino acids: CASSVPWTGQETQYF. CDR3 bases: TGTGCCAGCAGTGTCCCCTGGACAGGGCAAGAGACCCAGTACTTC. Full variable domain (rest looked up from reference TRBV28 and TRBJ2-5): DVKVTQSSRYLVKRTGEKVFLECVQDMDHENMFWYRQDPGLGLRLIYFSYDVKMKEKGDIPEGYSVSREKKERFSLILESASTNQTSMYLCASSVPWTGQETQYFGPGTRLLVL.

This chain links TRBV28 with TRBJ2-1; D might be TRBD2 (7 bases). CDR1 is MDHEN, CDR2 SYDVKM, per germline. V lost 2 bases, J lost 4 bases, and 15 bases lay in between. The CDR3 totals 16 residues. CDR3 in DNA: TGTGCCAGCAGTTTAAGGGGGGGGCTAATATACAATGAGCAGTTCTTC. Encoded protein: CASSLRGGLIYNEQFF.

This clonotype was seen ten or more times. This chain uses TRBV7-3 with TRBJ2-7; weak D call: TRBD1 (5 bases). Trimming removed 2 bases from V and 3 bases from J, with 8 bases in between. The CDR3 is made up of 13 amino acids. Germline V gene lookup returns CDR1 SGHTA and CDR2 FQGTGA. The CDR3 spells CASSLGAHYEQYF. Here the CDR3 DNA reads TGTGCCAGCAGCTTAGGGGCCCACTACGAGCAGTACTTC. Full variable domain (remainder filled in from reference TRBV7-3 and TRBJ2-7): GAGVSQTPSNKVTEKGKYVELRCDPISGHTALYWYRQSLGQGPEFLIYFQGTGAADDSGLPNDRFFAVRPEGSVSTLKIQRTERGDSAVYLCASSLGAHYEQYFGPGTRLTVT.

This clonotype was found many times. The chain couples TRBV29-1 to TRBJ2-5; D remains unclear. Trimming took off 3 bases at V and 7 bases at J, with 15 bases between the two ends. The germline gives CDR1 SQVTM, CDR2 ANQGSEA. The CDR3 runs to 13 residues. The CDR3 coding sequence is TGCAGCGTTGAGGCCCCTTTCTGGGCGACCCAGTACTTC. It encodes CSVEAPFWATQYF.